The 26 T cell receptor beta chains below all came from one sample that was sequenced in a study of T cells expressing NK-cell markers (dated by TCRdb to the early 2020s). The library was obtained by 5' RACE. TCRdb records Illumina HiSeq 2000 as the sequencer. The reads underwent TCRdb reprocessing, giving one record for each CDR3 protein sequence and no DNA. This specimen's table enumerates some 460,000 distinct CDR3 sequences. Over 1.3% of the sample is held by the ten biggest clonotypes. The sequenced material came from blood T cells: a sorted CD56 or NKG2C T cell subset, CD4+ or CD8+ T cells, or bulk PBMC T cells (not recorded which). The receptors were gathered from a woman aged 50 to 60 in good health. Donor details come from another sample of the same person, matched by shared clones.

The CDR3: CASSFSAGGLNTEAFF. The V gene is TRBV5-1, the J gene TRBJ1-1; the TRBD1 assignment by TCRdb is unverifiable without DNA. The CDR3 spans 16 residues. CDR1 is SGHRS and CDR2 is YFSETQ in the germline V gene.

The V call is TRBV3-1, the J call TRBJ1-5; the D gene TCRdb calls, TRBD1, cannot be checked with no DNA. Looked up from germline, CDR1 is LGHDT and CDR2 is YNNKEL (reference sequence). This CDR3 is built from 13 residues. The CDR3 region is CASSQGQNQPQHF.

The gene calls are TRBV11-2 and TRBJ2-7; the TRBD2 assignment by TCRdb is unverifiable without DNA. The CDR3 sequence is 14 residues long. Germline-derived CDR1 and CDR2 are SGHAT and FQNNGV. Here the CDR3 reads CASSLRVPLYEQYF.

The chain uses TRBV9 and TRBJ2-7. CDR3 length equals 13 residues. Germline CDR1 reads SGDLS; CDR2 reads YYNGEE. The CDR3 region is CASSVGYWNEQYF.

This chain connects TRBV6-4 to TRBJ2-1; checking the TCRdb D call of TRBD2 is not possible without DNA. The CDR3 loop spans 14 amino acids. From germline, CDR1 is MRHNA and CDR2 SNTAGT. The CDR3 region is CASRAEGFYNEQFF.

The rearrangement joins TRBV20-1 to TRBJ1-4; TCRdb gives TRBD1 as the D gene, but with no DNA this cannot be confirmed. The CDR3 consists of 13 residues. Per the germline V gene, CDR1 is DFQATT and CDR2 is SNEGSKA (reference sequence). The CDR3 sequence: CSAKGGAGEKLFF.

The V and J genes are TRBV20-1 and TRBJ1-2; TCRdb proposes TRBD1, but this gene call is untestable without DNA. The germline CDR1 and CDR2 sequences are DFQATT and SNEGSKA (reference sequence). The CDR3 is made up of 16 amino acids. The CDR3 loop reads CSARDTGQKPSYGYTF.

The rearrangement uses TRBV19 and TRBJ1-1; lacking DNA, the TRBD1 call made by TCRdb goes unchecked. CDR3 length: 16 residues. Germline CDR1 LNHDA, CDR2 SQIVND (reference sequence). The CDR3 sequence: CASTHRDRGRNTEAFF.

The chain couples TRBV10-3 to TRBJ2-3; the D gene TCRdb calls, TRBD1, cannot be checked with no DNA. The germline V gene has CDR1 ENHRY and CDR2 SYGVKD. The CDR3 extends over 16 amino acids. The CDR3 spells CAISDRVSGFSDTQYF.

The gene calls are TRBV3-1 and TRBJ2-6; with no DNA, the TCRdb D assignment of TRBD1 cannot be verified. The CDR3 totals 15 residues. Per the germline V gene, CDR1 is LGHDT and CDR2 is YNNKEL (reference sequence). The chain's CDR3 is CASSRGTGGANVLTF.

The J gene is TRBJ2-3, the V gene TRBV20-1; no DNA is available, so the TRBD1 call from TCRdb remains unchecked. This CDR3 has 15 residues. In germline, CDR1 is DFQATT, CDR2 SNEGSKA (reference sequence). CDR3 in amino acids: CSARGTGTRSDTQYF.

This chain joins TRBV7-3 and TRBJ1-1. The CDR3 totals 15 residues. Germline CDR1 SGHTA, CDR2 FQGTGA. The CDR3 here is CASSLFGGYVTEAFF.

The chain joins TRBV3-1 to TRBJ2-1; absent DNA, TCRdb's TRBD2 call cannot be checked. The length of the CDR3 is 18 residues. Germline CDR1 is LGHDT and CDR2 is YNNKEL (reference sequence). CDR3 amino acids: CASSQQNGALAGSNEQFF.

V usage is TRBV3-1 and J usage is TRBJ1-5. In germline, CDR1 is LGHDT, CDR2 YNNKEL (reference sequence). This CDR3 spans 15 amino acids. The CDR3 region is CASSQSGEGNQPQHF.

The rearrangement joins TRBV9 to TRBJ2-2. From germline, CDR1 is SGDLS and CDR2 YYNGEE. The CDR3 runs 14 residues. The CDR3 is CASSVAAGSGELFF.

V gene TRBV12-3 or TRBV12-4 combines with J gene TRBJ1-1. This CDR3 is built from 13 residues. CDR3 sequence: CASSLAPNTEAFF.

The rearrangement joins TRBV6-5 to TRBJ1-6. This CDR3 contains 15 residues. Germline V gene lookup returns CDR1 MNHEY and CDR2 SVGAGI. This CDR3 is CASSYSGGPNSPLHF.

The CDR3: CASSVAPTPTNEKLFF. V is TRBV9 and J is TRBJ1-4. Germline V CDR1 and CDR2: SGDLS, YYNGEE. This CDR3 is 16 amino acids long.

This chain connects TRBV7-8 to TRBJ2-1; checking the TCRdb D call of TRBD2 is not possible without DNA. Germline V gives CDR1 SGHVS, CDR2 FQNEAQ. This CDR3 is built from 16 residues. The chain's CDR3 is CASSAGTSGTLNEQFF.

The V call is TRBV10-1, the J call TRBJ2-1; the TCRdb D gene call, TRBD1, has no DNA to confirm it. Germline V gene lookup returns CDR1 WNHNN and CDR2 SYGVQD (reference sequence). CDR3 size: 16 residues. The CDR3 reads CASSAFRGADYDEQFF.

The rearrangement joins TRBV7-8 to TRBJ1-2; TCRdb outputs TRBD1, but without DNA this stays unchecked. The CDR3 is 17 residues long. CDR1 is SGHVS and CDR2 is FQNEAQ in the germline V gene. This CDR3 is CASSSRNGQLTYYGYTF.

The rearrangement links TRBV19 to TRBJ2-2; the D gene TCRdb calls, TRBD1, cannot be checked with no DNA. Germline V gene lookup returns CDR1 LNHDA and CDR2 SQIVND (reference sequence). This CDR3 is built from 14 residues. The CDR3 loop reads CASSIYRGTGELFF.

V gene TRBV25-1 combines with J gene TRBJ2-2; without DNA, the TCRdb call of TRBD1 cannot be checked. This CDR3 is built from 16 residues. CDR1 is MGHDK, CDR2 SYGVNS, per germline. CDR3 in amino acids: CASSRGSGANTGELFF.

The genes are TRBV15 and TRBJ2-2; there is no DNA to check the TCRdb D call of TRBD1. This CDR3 is 16 amino acids long. Germline loops: CDR1 LNHNV, CDR2 YYDKDF (reference sequence). The CDR3 spells CATSSRGLRNTGELFF. Drawing the rest from reference TRBV15 and TRBJ2-2, the complete variable domain is DAMVIQNPRYQVTQFGKPVTLSCSQTLNHNVMYWYQQKSSQAPKLLFHYYDKDFNNEADTPDNFQSRRPNTSFCFLDIRSPGLGDTAMYLCATSSRGLRNTGELFFGEGSRLTVL.

V is TRBV7-6 and J is TRBJ1-1; TCRdb outputs TRBD1, but without DNA this stays unchecked. Germline V lookup: CDR1 SGHVS, CDR2 FNYEAQ. The CDR3 has 19 residues. The chain's CDR3 is CASSLYITGGAYMNTEAFF.

Here the CDR3 reads CSGFRAPQETQYF. The chain links TRBV20-1 to TRBJ2-5; the TCRdb D gene call, TRBD1, has no DNA to confirm it. CDR1 and CDR2 (germline): DFQATT, SNEGSKA (reference sequence). The CDR3 spans 13 residues.